This entry lists 13 T cell receptor beta chains sequenced from one sample in a study of blood T cell repertoires in COVID-19. Measured with immunoSEQ multiplex PCR; TCRdb has only the in-frame clones, and not every one. The sample lists 280,000 or so clones, 88% seen once, with about 7% in the top ten. Sequenced material: peripheral blood. The source of these receptors is a woman aged 30 to 39 who had recovered from COVID-19.

This clone was recorded many times. The rearrangement joins TRBV20-1 to TRBJ1-1; possibly TRBD1 for D (5 bases). Germline V gene lookup returns CDR1 DFQATT and CDR2 SNEGSKA (reference sequence). The V gene lost 5 bases and the J gene lost 5 bases, with 9 bases spanning the gap. The CDR3 totals 11 residues. The CDR3 region is CSAYSGTEAFF. In nucleotides, the CDR3 is TGCAGTGCTTACTCAGGGACTGAAGCTTTCTTT.

The chain recombines TRBV7-2 with TRBJ1-5, with TRBD1 identical over 10 bases. This CDR3 has 15 amino acids. Trimming removed 2 bases from V and 6 bases from J; junction bases left unmatched: 4. CDR1 is SGHTA, CDR2 FQGNSA, per germline. CDR3 amino acids: CASSLTGTGAQPQHF. In DNA, the CDR3 is TGTGCCAGCAGCTTAACCGGGACAGGGGCTCAGCCCCAGCATTTT.

This clone came up once. The rearrangement uses TRBV7-9 and TRBJ1-2, with D tentatively TRBD1 (6 bases). The V gene lost 1 base and the J gene lost 5 bases, with 8 bases spanning the gap. Germline V gives CDR1 SEHNR, CDR2 FQNEAQ (reference sequence). The CDR3 runs 13 residues. CDR3 residues: CASSLGQEYGYTF. The CDR3 region has the DNA TGTGCCAGCAGCTTAGGACAGGAGTATGGCTACACCTTC.

Regarding this clone: Other DNA sequences from this sample encode an identical CDR3 as well. J is TRBJ2-7 and V is TRBV27; 9 nucleotides agree with TRBD1. V trimming: 2 bases; J trimming: 1 base; junction bases outside the gene matches: 0. The germline gives CDR1 MNHEY, CDR2 SMNVEV (reference sequence). The CDR3 extends over 14 amino acids. CDR3 amino acids: CASSLGTGSYEQYF. The DNA of the CDR3 is TGTGCCAGCAGTTTAGGGACAGGGTCCTACGAGCAGTACTTC.

The CDR3 region is CAISDPRESTDTQYF. The DNA for the CDR3 is TGTGCCATCAGTGACCCTCGAGAAAGCACAGATACGCAGTATTTT. This sequence joins TRBV10-3 and TRBJ2-3; no clear D. Germline CDR1 and CDR2: ENHRY and SYGVKD. The V end lost 3 bases, the J end lost 0 bases, and 10 bases lay between the germline ends. The CDR3 consists of 15 residues.

The rearrangement uses TRBV5-1 and TRBJ2-7; 10 nucleotides agree with TRBD1. V was pared by 4 bases and J by 3 bases, with 4 bases of the junction left unmatched. This CDR3 has 14 residues. Germline V gene data show CDR1 as SGHRS and CDR2 as YFSETQ. The CDR3 nucleotides are TGCGCCAGCAGCGAGACAGGGGGCGGCTACGAGCAGTACTTC. Amino acids: CASSETGGGYEQYF.

This chain connects TRBV11-2 to TRBJ1-4; possibly TRBD1 for D (5 bases). Trimming removed 5 bases from V and 8 bases from J, with 18 bases in between. The length of the CDR3 is 15 residues. The germline gives CDR1 SGHAT, CDR2 FQNNGV. Here the CDR3 reads CASSPMRGAGEKLFF. As DNA, the CDR3 is TGTGCCAGCAGCCCCATGCGGGGCGCGGGGGAAAAACTGTTTTTT.

The V and J genes are TRBV6-1 and TRBJ1-2; D is unclear. V lost 0 bases and J 7 bases, leaving 15 bases between the germline ends. The length of the CDR3 is 15 residues. The germline V gene has CDR1 MNHNS and CDR2 SASEGT. The DNA for the CDR3 is TGTGCCAGCAGTGAAGCGCTGGGTGGTGGAGGTGGCTACACCTTC. Its protein product is CASSEALGGGGGYTF.

The rearrangement uses TRBV19 and TRBJ2-5, with 7 bases fitting TRBD1. Germline CDR1 is LNHDA and CDR2 is SQIVND (reference sequence). This CDR3 spans 16 amino acids. Trimming removed 0 bases from V and 4 bases from J; junction bases left unmatched: 8. CDR3 bases: TGTGCCAGTAGTATAGATTGGGAAGGACAGGTAGAGACCCAGTACTTC. It translates to CASSIDWEGQVETQYF.

The rearrangement links TRBV10-3 to TRBJ2-7; tentative D call: TRBD2 (6 bases). V lost 4 bases and J lost 3, with 10 bases in between. This CDR3 is built from 13 residues. CDR1 and CDR2 from the germline V gene are ENHRY and SYGVKD. This chain's CDR3 is CAISVGGSYEQYF. The CDR3 DNA reads TGTGCCATCAGTGTTGGGGGGAGCTACGAGCAGTACTTC.

J is TRBJ1-5 and V is TRBV5-6, with unresolved D. The ends were cut back, 0 bases at V and 5 bases at J, with 21 bases in the middle. The CDR3 runs to 18 residues. Germline V gives CDR1 SGHDT, CDR2 YYEEEE. The CDR3 is CASSLAGTRVHSYQPQHF. CDR3 in DNA: TGTGCCAGCAGCTTGGCGGGAACAAGGGTCCACTCCTATCAGCCCCAGCATTTT.

The CDR3 loop is CASSLGQGIYNEQFF. The CDR3 nucleotides read TGTGCCAGCAGCTTGGGACAGGGCATTTACAATGAGCAGTTCTTC. The chain uses TRBV9 and TRBJ2-1, with 9 bases matching TRBD1. Looked up from germline, CDR1 is SGDLS and CDR2 is YYNGEE. The CDR3 runs 15 residues. Trimming removed 4 bases from V and 4 bases from J; junction bases left unmatched: 6.

The rearrangement joins TRBV12-3 or TRBV12-4 to TRBJ2-7; D remains ambiguous. V lost 6 bases, J lost 6 bases, and 9 bases lay in between. The length of the CDR3 is 11 residues. The DNA of the CDR3 is TGTGCCAGCAGCCGAACTGGCGAGCAGTACTTC. Its translation: CASSRTGEQYF.